The entry below gives a single T cell receptor (beta chain) sequence along with its context. The antigen is not known. Primers for the PCR totalled 60 Vbeta and 13 Jbeta. Assay: immunoSEQ multiplex PCR; the TCRdb copy retains only in-frame clones and omits some. The listing records just over 80,000 clones. This sample is part of a study of cytomegalovirus exposure and HLA in healthy donors. Notes on the study in general: In a later analysis, most CMV-associated TCR beta chains appeared HLA-restricted. Analyses of presence/absence relied on an assumption of roughly uniform sequencing depth across donors.

The V gene's germline CDR1 is LGHNA and CDR2 YNFKEQ. The CDR3 length is 16 residues. The V and J ends lost 1 base and 6 bases, in that order; junction bases with no gene match: 7. The receptor's source is a woman between 25 and 40 years old in good health and CMV-seronegative. The rearrangement uses TRBV4-2 and TRBJ1-1; 11 nucleotides line up with TRBD1. Input material: PBMCs. The DNA for the CDR3 is TGTGCCAGCAGCCAAGTATTAGGACAGGGGGCTGCTGAAGCTTTCTTT. Amino acids: CASSQVLGQGAAEAFF.